These 11 T cell receptor beta chains were sequenced from one sample in a study of T cells expressing NK-cell markers (dated by TCRdb to 2018 to 2020). Libraries were prepared through 5' RACE. The listed sequencing device is Illumina HiSeq 2000. TCRdb reprocessed the raw reads; every CDR3 protein sequence is a single record, and DNA is not supplied. This sample's clone table shows around 100,000 distinct CDR3 sequences. Less than 20% of the sample comes from the top ten. Sequencing was performed on blood T cells: a sorted CD56 or NKG2C T cell subset, CD4+ or CD8+ T cells, or bulk PBMC T cells (not recorded which). The receptors stem from a woman between 18 and 75 years old in good health.

V gene TRBV28 combines with J gene TRBJ2-2; checking the TCRdb D call of TRBD2 is not possible without DNA. Per germline, CDR1 MDHEN and CDR2 SYDVKM. The CDR3 sequence is 15 residues long. This CDR3 is CASSLMGPDTGELFF.

The rearrangement uses TRBV15 and TRBJ2-3; the D call from TCRdb, TRBD1, cannot be confirmed without DNA. The CDR3 extends over 15 amino acids. The V gene's germline CDR1 is LNHNV and CDR2 YYDKDF (reference sequence). The CDR3 here is CATSVGQSTTDTQYF. The full variable domain, its missing parts supplied by reference TRBV15 and TRBJ2-3, is DAMVIQNPRYQVTQFGKPVTLSCSQTLNHNVMYWYQQKSSQAPKLLFHYYDKDFNNEADTPDNFQSRRPNTSFCFLDIRSPGLGDTAMYLCATSVGQSTTDTQYFGPGTRLTVL.

CDR3 sequence reads: CASSERGGGNNEQFF. V is TRBV6-4 and J is TRBJ2-1; TCRdb's assignment of TRBD2 cannot be checked, as there is no DNA. This CDR3 contains 15 residues. Germline values: CDR1 MRHNA, CDR2 SNTAGT.

V is TRBV20-1 and J is TRBJ2-7; checking the TCRdb D call of TRBD2 is not possible without DNA. The CDR3 spans 13 residues. CDR1 DFQATT and CDR2 SNEGSKA come from the germline V gene (reference sequence). Here the CDR3 reads CSAKVALRYEQYF.

The J gene is TRBJ2-1, the V gene TRBV11-2; TCRdb picks TRBD2, but there is no DNA to check that call. The CDR3 sequence is 16 residues long. The germline CDR1 and CDR2 sequences are SGHAT and FQNNGV. CDR3 sequence reads: CASSLAGLAGNNEQFF. Full variable domain (rest looked up from reference TRBV11-2 and TRBJ2-1): EAGVAQSPRYKIIEKRQSVAFWCNPISGHATLYWYQQILGQGPKLLIQFQNNGVVDDSQLPKDRFSAERLKGVDSTLKIQPAKLEDSAVYLCASSLAGLAGNNEQFFGPGTRLTVL.

The rearrangement uses TRBV4-3 and TRBJ1-2; checking the TCRdb D call of TRBD1 is not possible without DNA. Germline V gene data show CDR1 as LGHNA and CDR2 as YSLEER. CDR3 length: 14 residues. The CDR3 is CASSPLGTSYGYTF.

V and J are TRBV4-3 and TRBJ2-3; TCRdb designates TRBD2, a call that cannot be tested without DNA. The CDR3 runs to 15 residues. The germline V gene has CDR1 LGHNA and CDR2 YSLEER. The CDR3 here is CASSQPAGGTDTQYF.

The gene calls are TRBV5-1 and TRBJ1-6. The germline gives CDR1 SGHRS, CDR2 YFSETQ. The CDR3 extends over 13 amino acids. The CDR3: CASSLEGYSPLHF.

The V call is TRBV14, the J call TRBJ2-1; without DNA, the TCRdb call of TRBD1 cannot be checked. Germline CDR1 reads SGHDN; CDR2 reads FVKESK. This CDR3 is built from 19 residues. The CDR3 here is CASSPFLTRTPGDNNEQFF.

V and J are TRBV9 and TRBJ2-7; TCRdb returns TRBD2, unconfirmable since there is no DNA. The germline V gene encodes CDR1 SGDLS and CDR2 YYNGEE. The CDR3 totals 14 residues. The CDR3 loop is CASSAGTTTYEQYF.

The rearrangement links TRBV7-6 to TRBJ1-2; TCRdb's D gene call, TRBD1, goes unchecked for lack of DNA. Germline V CDR1 and CDR2: SGHVS, FNYEAQ. This CDR3 has 15 residues. This CDR3 is CASSPRTGSGYGYTF.